Presented here are 21 T cell receptor beta chains from one specimen sequenced in a study of beta chain features in type 1 diabetes. TCRB transcripts that were expressed got sequenced, as all of the isolated RNA had been reverse transcribed. Here immunoSEQ multiplex PCR was the method, and the copy in TCRdb shows in-frame clones only, minus some. The repertoire holds 900,000 or so clones, with 17% as singletons. Sample: naive CD4+ T cells from blood. The source of these receptors is a woman between 18 and 30 years old in good health.

The chain joins TRBV7-2 to TRBJ1-2; D ambiguous. The CDR3 is made up of 14 amino acids. Trimming removed 5 bases at V and 8 bases at J, with 18 bases between. Germline V gene sequence: CDR1 SGHTA, CDR2 FQGNSA. The CDR3 region is CASSARPQVGGYTF. The CDR3 DNA reads TGTGCCAGCAGCGCGCGGCCCCAAGTAGGCGGCTACACCTTC.

In its sample, this clone was seen a few times. The chain links TRBV7-9 to TRBJ2-1, with TRBD2 as a possible D gene (6 bases). Trimming took off 3 bases at V and 0 bases at J, with 18 bases between the two ends. The germline CDR1 and CDR2 sequences are SEHNR and FQNEAQ (reference sequence). This CDR3 has 18 residues. The CDR3 DNA sequence: TGTGCCAGCAGCTTCCTCCCCGGGCGCGGGACCTCCTACAATGAGCAGTTCTTC. It codes for CASSFLPGRGTSYNEQFF.

CDR3 amino acids: CASSVGGSGRVGTGELFF. CDR3 bases: TGTGCCAGCAGCGTAGGAGGGAGCGGGAGGGTTGGGACCGGGGAGCTGTTTTTT. J is TRBJ2-2 and V is TRBV9, with 10 bases that match TRBD2. The CDR3 totals 18 residues. The trim removed 0 bases at V and 5 bases at J, leaving 10 bases unmatched. Looked up from germline, CDR1 is SGDLS and CDR2 is YYNGEE.

This clone has more than one count but fewer than ten. The CDR3 loop is CASSSLGNEQFF. The CDR3 nucleotides are TGTGCCAGCAGCTCACTAGGGAATGAGCAGTTCTTC. The chain couples TRBV9 to TRBJ2-1, with a possible D match to TRBD2 (5 bases). V was trimmed by 4 bases and J by 7 bases, leaving 9 bases between them. The CDR3 spans 12 residues. From germline, CDR1 is SGDLS and CDR2 YYNGEE. The whole variable domain, remainder taken from reference TRBV9 and TRBJ2-1, is DSGVTQTPKHLITATGQRVTLRCSPRSGDLSVYWYQQSLDQGLQFLIQYYNGEERAKGNILERFSAQQFPDLHSELNLSSLELGDSALYFCASSSLGNEQFFGPGTRLTVL.

CDR3 amino acids: CASAAEKLFF. The CDR3 DNA sequence: TGTGCCAGTGCGGCGGAAAAACTGTTTTTT. The V gene is TRBV13, the J gene TRBJ1-4; no firm D call. V was clipped by 9 bases and J by 8 bases, with 7 bases between them. The CDR3 is 10 residues long. CDR1 is PRHDT and CDR2 is FYEKMQ in the germline V gene (reference sequence).

This clone was counted ten times or more. The chain couples TRBV7-9 to TRBJ2-4; D is undetermined. Germline-derived CDR1 and CDR2 are SEHNR and FQNEAQ (reference sequence). The CDR3 is 13 amino acids. Deletions cut 5 bases from V and 5 bases from J, with 10 bases between. CDR3 loop: CASSREVQNIQYF. CDR3 in DNA: TGTGCCAGCAGCCGCGAGGTCCAAAACATTCAGTACTTC.

The V and J genes are TRBV27 and TRBJ2-7; TRBD2 agrees at 8 bases. Losses at the gene ends were 6 bases for V and 3 bases for J; bases not matched to a gene: 13. The CDR3 covers 16 residues. CDR1 and CDR2 from the germline V gene are MNHEY and SMNVEV (reference sequence). This CDR3 is CASSSRGGSLRYEQYF. CDR3 in DNA: TGTGCCAGCAGCTCCCGGGGGGGGAGTCTCCGCTACGAGCAGTACTTC.

The chain uses TRBV7-9 and TRBJ1-1; no clear D gene. The V end lost 4 bases, the J end lost 1 base, and 7 bases lay between the germline ends. This CDR3 is 13 amino acids long. Germline V lookup: CDR1 SEHNR, CDR2 FQNEAQ (reference sequence). The CDR3 bases are TGTGCCAGCAGCTACGCGGGGAACACTGAAGCTTTCTTT. Its translation is CASSYAGNTEAFF.

V and J are TRBV7-2 and TRBJ2-7; 10 bases fit TRBD2. V lost 3 bases to trimming and J lost 3 bases; unmatched junction nucleotides: 5. Germline V gene data show CDR1 as SGHTA and CDR2 as FQGNSA. The CDR3 has 15 residues. CDR3 coding DNA: TGTGCCAGCAGCTTTCTAGCGGGAGAGTTCTACGAGCAGTACTTC. It yields the protein CASSFLAGEFYEQYF. The whole variable domain, remainder taken from reference TRBV7-2 and TRBJ2-7, is GAGVSQSPSNKVTEKGKDVELRCDPISGHTALYWYRQSLGQGLEFLIYFQGNSAPDKSGLPSDRFSAERTGGSVSTLTIQRTQQEDSAVYLCASSFLAGEFYEQYFGPGTRLTVT.

V gene TRBV7-9 combines with J gene TRBJ2-5, with a tentative D call TRBD2 (6 bases). The CDR3 consists of 13 residues. V was cut by 3 bases and J by 2 bases, with 7 bases left in between. CDR1 is SEHNR, CDR2 FQNEAQ, per germline (reference sequence). CDR3 loop: CASSFGTQETQYF. The CDR3 DNA reads TGTGCCAGCAGCTTCGGGACTCAAGAGACCCAGTACTTC.

The V gene is TRBV2, the J gene TRBJ1-1; no clear D. The germline V and J ends were trimmed by 8 bases and 5 bases, with 6 bases remaining between them. The CDR3 spans 10 residues. Germline loops: CDR1 SNHLY, CDR2 FYNNEI. The CDR3, as DNA: TGTGCCAGCCAGGATACTGAAGCTTTCTTT. Translation: CASQDTEAFF. Looking up the rest from reference TRBV2 and TRBJ1-1 gives the full variable domain: EPEVTQTPSHQVTQMGQEVILRCVPISNHLYFYWYRQILGQKVEFLVSFYNNEISEKSEIFDDQFSVERPDGSNFTLKIRSTKLEDSAMYFCASQDTEAFFGQGTRLTVV.

The sample holds a few counts of this clone. The gene calls are TRBV19 and TRBJ1-2; maybe TRBD1 (5 bases). Germline CDR1 is LNHDA and CDR2 is SQIVND (reference sequence). V was trimmed by 3 bases and J by 8 bases, leaving 19 bases between them. The CDR3 length is 15 residues. This CDR3 reads CASSIAPPGSDGYTF. The CDR3 DNA reads as TGTGCCAGTAGTATTGCCCCCCCAGGGTCCGACGGCTACACCTTC.

The rearrangement joins TRBV7-9 to TRBJ1-2, with a tentative D call TRBD1 (5 bases). Trimming shortened V by 3 bases and J by 4 bases, and 12 bases separated the two germline ends. The CDR3 is 14 residues long. The germline gives CDR1 SEHNR, CDR2 FQNEAQ (reference sequence). This chain's CDR3 is CASSLSGQGYGYTF. The CDR3 DNA sequence: TGTGCCAGCAGCTTGTCAGGCCAGGGCTATGGCTACACCTTC. Looking up the rest from reference TRBV7-9 and TRBJ1-2 gives the full variable domain: DTGVSQNPRHKITKRGQNVTFRCDPISEHNRLYWYRQTLGQGPEFLTYFQNEAQLEKSRLLSDRFSAERPKGSFSTLEIQRTEQGDSAMYLCASSLSGQGYGYTFGSGTRLTVV.

This clone came up a few times. The rearrangement joins TRBV28 to TRBJ1-5; 7 nucleotides line up with TRBD1. V dropped 4 bases and J dropped 1; count of bases not matched to a gene: 10. Germline CDR1 reads MDHEN; CDR2 reads SYDVKM. This CDR3 spans 17 amino acids. CDR3 bases: TGTGCCAGCAGTTCCATGACAGGGAGTCAAAGCAATCAGCCCCAGCATTTT. Translated, it gives CASSSMTGSQSNQPQHF. Drawing the rest from reference TRBV28 and TRBJ1-5, the complete variable domain is DVKVTQSSRYLVKRTGEKVFLECVQDMDHENMFWYRQDPGLGLRLIYFSYDVKMKEKGDIPEGYSVSREKKERFSLILESASTNQTSMYLCASSSMTGSQSNQPQHFGDGTRLSIL.

The rearrangement joins TRBV28 to TRBJ2-3; 8 nucleotides align to TRBD2. After removal of 6 bases from V and 2 bases from J, the junction contained 7 bases not matched to a gene. The CDR3 sequence is 15 residues long. From germline, CDR1 is MDHEN and CDR2 SYDVKM. CDR3 nucleotides: TGTGCCAGCAGCCTCCTAGCGGGCCCCACAGATACGCAGTATTTT. This gives the protein CASSLLAGPTDTQYF.

J is TRBJ2-3 and V is TRBV28, with D perhaps matching TRBD2 (6 bases). This CDR3 spans 12 amino acids. V was clipped by 6 bases and J by 5 bases, with 9 bases between them. Germline assignment: CDR1 MDHEN and CDR2 SYDVKM. The CDR3 protein is CASSGTEDTQYF. The CDR3 DNA follows: TGTGCCAGCAGCGGGACTGAAGATACGCAGTATTTT.

This clone turned up a few times. The chain employs TRBV19 and TRBJ1-5, with D possibly TRBD1 on 5 matching bases. This CDR3 has 13 amino acids. Germline CDR1 and CDR2: LNHDA and SQIVND (reference sequence). V lost 9 bases and J lost 1, with 10 bases in between. The CDR3 DNA reads as TGTGCCAGGGGGCCCTTGAGCAATCAGCCCCAGCATTTT. This translates into CARGPLSNQPQHF.

V usage is TRBV9 and J usage is TRBJ2-1; no clear D. The V end was cut by 0 bases, the J end by 7 bases, with 11 bases between. Looked up from germline, CDR1 is SGDLS and CDR2 is YYNGEE. CDR3 length: 14 amino acids. CDR3 sequence (DNA): TGTGCCAGCAGCGTAGCCAGCCTCTCAAATGAGCAGTTCTTC. Its protein is CASSVASLSNEQFF.

In this sample, this clone turned up a few times. This sequence joins TRBV28 and TRBJ1-2; D call uncertain. The CDR3 contains 12 residues. Trimming took off 4 bases at V and 8 bases at J, with 11 bases between the two ends. Germline V gene data show CDR1 as MDHEN and CDR2 as SYDVKM. The CDR3 DNA follows: TGTGCCAGCAGTTCTGGAAGCCCGGGCTACACCTTC. This translates into CASSSGSPGYTF.

This clone was seen more than once but under ten times. This chain links TRBV7-9 with TRBJ1-1; TRBD1 might be the D (6 bases). This CDR3 comprises 14 residues. CDR1 and CDR2 from the germline V gene are SEHNR and FQNEAQ (reference sequence). Trimming took off 8 bases at V and 3 bases at J, with 16 bases between the two ends. For the CDR3, the DNA is TGTGCCAGCGCAGAAGGGGGTTGGGACACTGAAGCTTTCTTT. Encoded protein: CASAEGGWDTEAFF.

This chain uses TRBV19 with TRBJ2-5; 7 bases are a match to TRBD1. V trimming: 8 bases; J trimming: 7 bases; junction bases outside the gene matches: 10. The CDR3 consists of 13 residues. Germline lookup yields CDR1 LNHDA and CDR2 SQIVND (reference sequence). CDR3 in DNA: TGTGCCAGTGGCACAGGGGCCTGGGGGACCCAGTACTTC. It encodes CASGTGAWGTQYF.